The subject of this entry is one T cell receptor beta chain. Its matching antigen is unknown. Using immunoSEQ multiplex PCR, the repertoire was profiled, and TCRdb retains in-frame clones only, with some absent. Of some 92,000 clones listed, roughly nine tenths are singletons. This specimen comes from a study of T cell responses to AZD1222 COVID-19 vaccine. Study information: Researchers grouped second doses given at about 4 or about 12 weeks into one pool.

Germline CDR1 is WNHNN and CDR2 is SYGVQD (reference sequence). The ends lost 2 bases at V and 3 bases at J; junction bases unmatched: 18. This CDR3 has 20 residues. Overall study findings and caveats: Across the whole spike, CD4 TCRs peaked at regions 160-218 and 743-854. It was only 6 or 7 AZD1222 recipients who were seropositive at baseline. Females made up more of the donors, who were largely white British, and clonal diversity may have come out too low.

The chain combines TRBV10-1 with TRBJ2-1; 8 positions agree with TRBD2. This TCR came from an adult in good health. The starting material was peripheral blood, obtained on day 0 of AZD1222 vaccination. The CDR3 DNA reads as TGCGCCAGCAGTGAGAACCGGTCGGGAAGCGGGGGCATACTCTACAATGAGCAGTTCTTC. The encoded protein is CASSENRSGSGGILYNEQFF.